This T cell receptor beta chain was observed in a study of Graves' ophthalmopathy and Graves' hyperthyroidism. J gave up 7 bases and V 4 bases, and 7 bases lay outside the gene matches. The CDR3 loop spans 14 amino acids. CDR1 SNHLY and CDR2 FYNNEI come from the germline V gene. As the template, RNA transcripts were used to amplify TCR beta CDR3 regions. The first round was an RT-PCR with HTBI primers, and the second round was a multiplex PCR. TCRdb fed the multiplex PCR reads into MiXCR, producing one record per CDR3 protein. The sample gives about 230,000 distinct CDR3 sequences, around 50% of which show up once; approximately 51% is in the top ten. Clinicians diagnosed using symptoms, serum thyroxine, TRAb, thyroid ultrasound and orbital computed tomography. On this clonotype itself: Its antigen is not known.

Study observations and caveats: From stable hyperthyroidism, ophthalmopathy was separated by a 13-signature model with around 90% sensitivity and less than 82% specificity.

The V gene is TRBV2, the J gene TRBJ2-5, with 9 bases lining up with TRBD1. The receptor was isolated from an adult man with Graves' ophthalmopathy. Input material: peripheral blood. The CDR3 DNA reads as TGTGCCAGCAGTGGCGACAGGGGGACGGGGACCCAGTACTTC. Encoded protein: CASSGDRGTGTQYF. Filled out from reference TRBV2 and TRBJ2-5, the complete variable domain reads EPEVTQTPSHQVTQMGQEVILRCVPISNHLYFYWYRQILGQKVEFLVSFYNNEISEKSEIFDDQFSVERPDGSNFTLKIRSTKLEDSAMYFCASSGDRGTGTQYFGPGTRLLVL.